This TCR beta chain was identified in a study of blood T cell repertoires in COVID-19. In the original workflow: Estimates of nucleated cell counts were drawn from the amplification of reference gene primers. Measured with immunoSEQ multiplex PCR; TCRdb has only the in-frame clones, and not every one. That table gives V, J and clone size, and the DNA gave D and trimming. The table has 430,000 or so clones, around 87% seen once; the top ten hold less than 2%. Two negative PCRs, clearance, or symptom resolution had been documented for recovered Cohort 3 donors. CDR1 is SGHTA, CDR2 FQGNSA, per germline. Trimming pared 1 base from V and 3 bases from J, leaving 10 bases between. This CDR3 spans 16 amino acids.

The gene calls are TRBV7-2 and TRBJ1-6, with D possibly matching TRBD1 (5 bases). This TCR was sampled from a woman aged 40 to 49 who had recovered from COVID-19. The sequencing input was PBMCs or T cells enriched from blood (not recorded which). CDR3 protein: CASSLGGRVYNSPLHF. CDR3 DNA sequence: TGTGCCAGCAGCTTAGGCGGCAGGGTCTATAATTCACCCCTCCACTTT.